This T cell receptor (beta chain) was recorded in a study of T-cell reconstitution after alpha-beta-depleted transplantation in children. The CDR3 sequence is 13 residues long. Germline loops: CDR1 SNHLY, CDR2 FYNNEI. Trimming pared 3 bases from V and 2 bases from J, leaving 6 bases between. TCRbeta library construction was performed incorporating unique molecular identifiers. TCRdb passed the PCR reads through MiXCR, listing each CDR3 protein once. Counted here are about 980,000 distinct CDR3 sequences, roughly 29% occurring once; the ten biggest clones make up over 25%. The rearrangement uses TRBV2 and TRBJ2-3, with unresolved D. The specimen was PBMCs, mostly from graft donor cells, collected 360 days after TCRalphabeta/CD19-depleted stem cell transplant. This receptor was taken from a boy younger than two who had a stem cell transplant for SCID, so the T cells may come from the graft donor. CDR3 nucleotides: TGTGCCAGCAGTGACGAGTTCACAGATACGCAGTATTTT. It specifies CASSDEFTDTQYF.